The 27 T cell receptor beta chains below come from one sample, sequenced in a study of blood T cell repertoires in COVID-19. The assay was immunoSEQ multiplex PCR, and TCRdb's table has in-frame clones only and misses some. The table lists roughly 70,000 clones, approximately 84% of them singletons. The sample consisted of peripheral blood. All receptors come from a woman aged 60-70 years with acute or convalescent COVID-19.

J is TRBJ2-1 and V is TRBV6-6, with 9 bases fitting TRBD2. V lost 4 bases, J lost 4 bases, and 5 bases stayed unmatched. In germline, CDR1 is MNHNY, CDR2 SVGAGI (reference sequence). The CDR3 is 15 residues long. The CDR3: CASSSLAGTYNEQFF. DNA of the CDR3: TGTGCCAGCAGTTCTCTAGCGGGGACTTACAATGAGCAGTTCTTC.

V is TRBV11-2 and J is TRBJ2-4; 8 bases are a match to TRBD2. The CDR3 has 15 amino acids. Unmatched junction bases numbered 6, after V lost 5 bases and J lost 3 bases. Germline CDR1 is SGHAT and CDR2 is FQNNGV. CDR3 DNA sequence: TGTGCCAGCAGCCCCGGGGGGGCCGGCAAAAACATTCAGTACTTC. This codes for CASSPGGAGKNIQYF.

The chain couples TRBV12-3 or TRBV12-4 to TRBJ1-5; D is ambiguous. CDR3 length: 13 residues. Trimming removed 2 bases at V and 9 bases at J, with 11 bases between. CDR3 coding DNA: TGTGCCAGCAGTTTACAGGAGCGGGGGCCCCAGCATTTT. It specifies CASSLQERGPQHF.

CDR3 coding DNA: TGTGCCAGCTTAAGACAGGGGGGCAATCAGCCCCAGCATTTT. It codes for CASLRQGGNQPQHF. The genes are TRBV6-5 and TRBJ1-5; 9 bases line up with TRBD1. Trimming removed 8 bases from V and 2 bases from J; junction bases left unmatched: 4. The CDR3 has 14 amino acids. Germline CDR1 reads MNHEY; CDR2 reads SVGAGI.

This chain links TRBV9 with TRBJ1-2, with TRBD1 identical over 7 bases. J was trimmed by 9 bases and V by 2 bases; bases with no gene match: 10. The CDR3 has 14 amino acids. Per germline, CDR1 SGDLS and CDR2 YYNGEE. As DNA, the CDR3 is TGTGCCAGCAGCGTCCTGGGACAGCAGCTTCGCTACACCTTC. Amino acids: CASSVLGQQLRYTF.

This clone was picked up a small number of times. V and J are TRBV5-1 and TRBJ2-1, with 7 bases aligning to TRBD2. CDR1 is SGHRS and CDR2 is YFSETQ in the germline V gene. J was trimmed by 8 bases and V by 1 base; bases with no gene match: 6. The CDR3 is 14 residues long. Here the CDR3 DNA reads TGCGCCAGCAGCTTGTTCGGGGGGACGGATGAGCAGTTCTTC. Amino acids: CASSLFGGTDEQFF.

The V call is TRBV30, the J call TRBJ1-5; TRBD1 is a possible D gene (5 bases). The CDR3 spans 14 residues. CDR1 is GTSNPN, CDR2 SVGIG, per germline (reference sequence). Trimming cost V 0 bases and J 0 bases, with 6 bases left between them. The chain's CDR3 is CAWSVTDSNQPQHF. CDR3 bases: TGTGCCTGGAGTGTGACAGATAGCAATCAGCCCCAGCATTTT.

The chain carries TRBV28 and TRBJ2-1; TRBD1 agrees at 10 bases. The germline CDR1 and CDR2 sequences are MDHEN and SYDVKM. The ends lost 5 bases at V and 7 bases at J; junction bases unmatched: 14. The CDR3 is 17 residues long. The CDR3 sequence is CASSPTGTGVRSNEQFF. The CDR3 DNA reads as TGTGCCAGCAGTCCTACCGGGACAGGGGTTCGTTCGAATGAGCAGTTCTTC.

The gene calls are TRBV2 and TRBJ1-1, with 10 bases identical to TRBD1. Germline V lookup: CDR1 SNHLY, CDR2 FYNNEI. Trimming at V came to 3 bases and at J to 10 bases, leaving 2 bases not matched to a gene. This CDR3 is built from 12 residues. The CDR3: CASSETGGRAFF. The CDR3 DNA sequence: TGTGCCAGCAGTGAGACAGGGGGCCGAGCTTTCTTT.

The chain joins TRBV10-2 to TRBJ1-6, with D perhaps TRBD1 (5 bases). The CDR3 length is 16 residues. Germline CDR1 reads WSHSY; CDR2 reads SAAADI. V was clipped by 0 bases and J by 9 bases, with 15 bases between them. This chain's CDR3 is CASSESTGPGGSPLHF. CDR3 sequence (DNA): TGCGCCAGCAGTGAGTCGACGGGACCGGGGGGTTCACCCCTCCACTTT.

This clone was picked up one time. CDR3 in amino acids: CASSQTAGTYNEQFF. The CDR3 nucleotides are TGTGCCAGCAGTCAAACCGCCGGGACCTACAATGAGCAGTTCTTC. This rearrangement joins TRBV6-5 to TRBJ2-1, with TRBD2 as a possible D gene (5 bases). In germline, CDR1 is MNHEY, CDR2 SVGAGI. The CDR3 is 15 residues long. V lost 5 bases, J lost 2 bases, and 13 bases lay in between.

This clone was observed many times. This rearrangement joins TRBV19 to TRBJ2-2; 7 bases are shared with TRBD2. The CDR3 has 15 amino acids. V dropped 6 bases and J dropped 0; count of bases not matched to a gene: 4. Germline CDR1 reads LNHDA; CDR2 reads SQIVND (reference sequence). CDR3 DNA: TGTGCCAGTAGGGGAGGGTACCCGAACACCGGGGAGCTGTTTTTT. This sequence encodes CASRGGYPNTGELFF.

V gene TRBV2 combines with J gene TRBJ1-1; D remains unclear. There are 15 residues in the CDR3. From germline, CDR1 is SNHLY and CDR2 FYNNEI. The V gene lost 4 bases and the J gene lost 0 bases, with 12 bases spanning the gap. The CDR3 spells CASSAGPTMNTEAFF. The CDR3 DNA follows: TGTGCCAGCAGTGCTGGCCCGACTATGAACACTGAAGCTTTCTTT.

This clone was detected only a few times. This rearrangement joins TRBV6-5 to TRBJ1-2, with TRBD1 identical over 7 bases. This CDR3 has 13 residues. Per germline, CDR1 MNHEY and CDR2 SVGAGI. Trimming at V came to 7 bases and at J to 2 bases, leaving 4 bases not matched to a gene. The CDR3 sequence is CASTDRENYGYTF. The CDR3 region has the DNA TGTGCCAGCACCGACAGGGAGAACTATGGCTACACCTTC.

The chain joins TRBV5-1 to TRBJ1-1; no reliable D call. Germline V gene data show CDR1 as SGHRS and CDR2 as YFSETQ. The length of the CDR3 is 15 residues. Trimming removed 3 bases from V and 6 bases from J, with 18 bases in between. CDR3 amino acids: CASSSQTEGAAEAFF. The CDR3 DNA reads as TGCGCCAGCAGCTCCCAAACAGAGGGAGCGGCTGAAGCTTTCTTT.

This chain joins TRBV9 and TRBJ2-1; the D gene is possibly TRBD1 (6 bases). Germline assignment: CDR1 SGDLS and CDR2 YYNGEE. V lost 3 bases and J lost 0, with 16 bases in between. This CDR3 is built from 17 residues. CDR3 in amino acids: CASSAFLTGSSYNEQFF. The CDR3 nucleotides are TGTGCCAGCAGCGCCTTTCTGACAGGAAGCTCCTACAATGAGCAGTTCTTC.

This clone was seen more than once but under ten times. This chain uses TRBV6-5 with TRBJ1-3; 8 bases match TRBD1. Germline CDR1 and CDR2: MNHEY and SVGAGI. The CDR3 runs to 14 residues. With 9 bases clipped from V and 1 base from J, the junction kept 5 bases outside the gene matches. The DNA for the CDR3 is TGTGCCAGTCGAAACAGGGGGTCTGGAAACACCATATATTTT. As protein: CASRNRGSGNTIYF.

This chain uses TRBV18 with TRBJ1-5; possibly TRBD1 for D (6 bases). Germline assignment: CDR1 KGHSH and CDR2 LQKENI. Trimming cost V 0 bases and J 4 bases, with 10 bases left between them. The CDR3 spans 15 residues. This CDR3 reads CASSPPDRTNQPQHF. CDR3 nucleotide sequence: TGTGCCAGCTCACCACCGGACAGAACTAATCAGCCCCAGCATTTT. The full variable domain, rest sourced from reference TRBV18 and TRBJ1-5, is NAGVMQNPRHLVRRRGQEARLRCSPMKGHSHVYWYRQLPEEGLKFMVYLQKENIIDESGMPKERFSAEFPKEGPSILRIQQVVRGDSAAYFCASSPPDRTNQPQHFGDGTRLSIL.

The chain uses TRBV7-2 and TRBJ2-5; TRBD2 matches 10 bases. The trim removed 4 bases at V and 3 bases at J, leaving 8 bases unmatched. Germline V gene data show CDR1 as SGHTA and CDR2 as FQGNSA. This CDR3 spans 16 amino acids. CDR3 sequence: CASSSSRTSGKETQYF. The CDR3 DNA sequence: TGTGCCAGCAGCTCATCCCGGACTAGCGGCAAAGAGACCCAGTACTTC.

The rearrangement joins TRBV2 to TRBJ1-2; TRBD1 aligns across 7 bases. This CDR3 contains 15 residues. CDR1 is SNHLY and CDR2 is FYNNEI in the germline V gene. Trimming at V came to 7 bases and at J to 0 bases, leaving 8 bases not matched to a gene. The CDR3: CASMASTGTNYGYTF. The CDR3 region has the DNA TGTGCCAGCATGGCTTCGACAGGGACTAACTATGGCTACACCTTC.

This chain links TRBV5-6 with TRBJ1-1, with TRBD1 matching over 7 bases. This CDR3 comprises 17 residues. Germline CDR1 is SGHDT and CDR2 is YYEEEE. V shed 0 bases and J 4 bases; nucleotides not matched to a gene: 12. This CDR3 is CASSLDVTGAVGTEAFF. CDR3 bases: TGTGCCAGCAGCTTGGATGTAACAGGGGCAGTGGGCACTGAAGCTTTCTTT. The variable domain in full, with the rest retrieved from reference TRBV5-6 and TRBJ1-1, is DAGVTQSPTHLIKTRGQQVTLRCSPKSGHDTVSWYQQALGQGPQFIFQYYEEEERQRGNFPDRFSGHQFPNYSSELNVNALLLGDSALYLCASSLDVTGAVGTEAFFGQGTRLTVV.

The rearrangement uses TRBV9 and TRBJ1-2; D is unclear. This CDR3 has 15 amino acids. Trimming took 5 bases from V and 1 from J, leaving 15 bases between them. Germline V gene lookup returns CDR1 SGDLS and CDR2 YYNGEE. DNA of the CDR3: TGTGCCAGCAGTATTGGCCTTGATATTAACTATGGCTACACCTTC. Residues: CASSIGLDINYGYTF.

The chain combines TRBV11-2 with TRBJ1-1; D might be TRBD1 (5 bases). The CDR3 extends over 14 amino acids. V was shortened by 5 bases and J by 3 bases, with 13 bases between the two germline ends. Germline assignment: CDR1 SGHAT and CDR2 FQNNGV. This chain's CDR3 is CASSRPGGYTEAFF. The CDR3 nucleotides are TGTGCCAGCAGCCGACCGGGGGGTTACACTGAAGCTTTCTTT. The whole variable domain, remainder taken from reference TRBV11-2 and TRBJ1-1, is EAGVAQSPRYKIIEKRQSVAFWCNPISGHATLYWYQQILGQGPKLLIQFQNNGVVDDSQLPKDRFSAERLKGVDSTLKIQPAKLEDSAVYLCASSRPGGYTEAFFGQGTRLTVV.

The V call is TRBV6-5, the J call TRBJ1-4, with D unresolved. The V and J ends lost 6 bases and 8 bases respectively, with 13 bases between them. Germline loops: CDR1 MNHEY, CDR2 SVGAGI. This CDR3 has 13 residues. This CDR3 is CASSPKEAEKLFF. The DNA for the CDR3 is TGTGCCAGCAGCCCCAAAGAAGCGGAAAAACTGTTTTTT.

Here the CDR3 DNA reads TGCGCCAGCAGCCAAGTAGTCCTAGCCTCGCAGTATTTT. Amino acid sequence: CASSQVVLASQYF. The rearrangement uses TRBV4-1 and TRBJ2-3; perhaps TRBD2 as D (5 bases). CDR3 length: 13 residues. The germline CDR1 and CDR2 sequences are MGHRA and YSYEKL. V was clipped by 1 base and J by 10 bases, with 12 bases between them.

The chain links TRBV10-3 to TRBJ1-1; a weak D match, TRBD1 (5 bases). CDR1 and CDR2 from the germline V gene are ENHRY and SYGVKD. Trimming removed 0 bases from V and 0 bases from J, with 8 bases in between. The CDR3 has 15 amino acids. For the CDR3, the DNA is TGTGCCATCAGTGAGTCGGGGCTACTGAACACTGAAGCTTTCTTT. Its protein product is CAISESGLLNTEAFF.

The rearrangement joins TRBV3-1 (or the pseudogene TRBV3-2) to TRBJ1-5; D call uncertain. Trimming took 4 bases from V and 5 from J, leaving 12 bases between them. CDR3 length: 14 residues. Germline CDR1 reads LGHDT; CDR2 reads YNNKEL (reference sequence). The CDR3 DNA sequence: TGTGCCAGCAGCCGGCAGGCCTCGGATCAGCCCCAGCATTTT. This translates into CASSRQASDQPQHF.